These T cell receptor beta chains were read from a single sample in a study of blood T cell repertoires in COVID-19. Using immunoSEQ multiplex PCR, the repertoire was profiled, and TCRdb retains in-frame clones only, with some absent. This sample has 150,000 or so clones; about three quarters occur once, and the top ten carry 3.5% to 5%. Sequenced sample: peripheral blood. The receptor source for this set is a woman of 80 years or more with active or convalescent COVID-19. CDR3s include the opening cysteine and the closing phenylalanine or tryptophan. A D gene is named only where the DNA matches it firmly. A row's size may be missing; if present it is once, few, many or a size class.

j_call | v_call | d_call | clone_size | cdr3_nt | cdr3_aa
TRBJ1-3 | TRBV21-1 | . | . | TGTGCCCGGGGACAGGGAAAGAGCGGAAACACCATATATTTT | CARGQGKSGNTIYF
TRBJ2-2 | TRBV7-3 | . | . | . | CASSLIRFGELFF
TRBJ1-4 | TRBV27 | TRBD1 | . | TGTGCCAGCAGTAAACAAACAGGGGGCGATCGTGAAAAACTGTTTTTT | CASSKQTGGDREKLFF
TRBJ2-4 | TRBV19 | . | . | TGTGCCAGTAGTATACTGTCGAGGGAGGACATTCAGTACTTC | CASSILSREDIQYF
TRBJ2-5 | TRBV7-2 | TRBD1 | . | TGTGCCAGCAGCTTCCGACAGGGGGCGGGAGAGACCCAGTACTTC | CASSFRQGAGETQYF
TRBJ1-5 | TRBV7-9 | . | . | TGTGCCAGCAGCCCCAGTGTGGATCAGCCCCAGCATTTT | CASSPSVDQPQHF
TRBJ1-5 | TRBV27 | . | . | TGTGCCAGCAGTTCCCTTTACGAGGGCAATCAGCCCCAGCATTTT | CASSSLYEGNQPQHF
TRBJ1-4 | TRBV28 | . | . | TGTGCCAGCAGTTTCAGTGGTGCATGGGGAGGGGGAAAACTGTTTTTT | CASSFSGAWGGGKLFF
TRBJ1-6 | TRBV9 | TRBD1 | . | TGTGCCAGCAGCGTAGCTCCGGACAGGGTTAATTCACCCCTCCACTTT | CASSVAPDRVNSPLHF
TRBJ1-1 | TRBV5-6 | TRBD1 | . | TGTGCCAGCAGCCAAGGACAGGCTACTGAAGCTTTCTTT | CASSQGQATEAFF
TRBJ1-3 | TRBV7-9 | . | . | TGTGCCAGCAGCCCTAGCCGGGGGGCAATTGGAAACACCATATATTTT | CASSPSRGAIGNTIYF
TRBJ2-5 | TRBV20-1 | . | . | TGCAGTGCTAGTGGTCTTGGGGCGGGGCTTGGGACCCAGTACTTC | CSASGLGAGLGTQYF
TRBJ1-2 | TRBV25-1 | . | . | TGTGCCAGCAGTGACCATTCTCCGCAGGCCTATGGCTACACCTTC | CASSDHSPQAYGYTF
TRBJ2-5 | TRBV30 | . | . | TGTGCCTGGAGTCCGCCGGGTAGCGGACAAGAGACCCAGTACTTC | CAWSPPGSGQETQYF
TRBJ1-5 | TRBV19 | TRBD1 | . | TGTGCCAGTAGACCATCCGGGACAGGGAGGATTCAGCCCCAGCATTTT | CASRPSGTGRIQPQHF
TRBJ1-2 | TRBV6-2/TRBV6-3 | . | . | TGTGCCAGCAGCCAAGAACAGGGAAAATACTATGGCTACACCTTC | CASSQEQGKYYGYTF
TRBJ1-1 | TRBV7-8 | . | . | TGTGCCAGCAGCTCTGGCTCCGGGATGAACACTGAAGCTTTCTTT | CASSSGSGMNTEAFF
TRBJ2-2 | TRBV19 | TRBD2 | . | TGTGCCAGTAGTATCCAGCGGGGGGCCCCCGGGGAGCTGTTTTTT | CASSIQRGAPGELFF
TRBJ2-1 | TRBV27 | . | . | TGTGCCAGCACTTTAACAGGTGGGCCCTCCTACAATGAGCAGTTCTTC | CASTLTGGPSYNEQFF
TRBJ2-7 | TRBV21-1 | . | once | TGTGCCAGCAGCATAACCGGGACAGGGATAAACGAGCAGTACTTC | CASSITGTGINEQYF
TRBJ2-7 | TRBV5-3 | TRBD2 | few | TGTGCCAGAAGCGTGTTATCTCGGACTAGCGGCTACGAGCAGTACTTC | CARSVLSRTSGYEQYF
TRBJ1-2 | TRBV6-5 | . | . | TGTGCCAGCAATCCGGACAGACCTAACTATGGCTACACCTTC | CASNPDRPNYGYTF
TRBJ2-1 | TRBV3-1/TRBV3-2 | TRBD2 | . | TGTGCCAGCAGCCAAGACGCGGGGGGCGGGAGACTTGAGCAGTTCTTC | CASSQDAGGGRLEQFF
TRBJ1-2 | TRBV6-5 | . | . | TGTGCCAGCCGCCCGGGGGTGTTTGGCTACACCTTC | CASRPGVFGYTF
TRBJ1-2 | TRBV19 | TRBD1 | few | TGTGCCAGTAAACCGGGACAGGGTGGTTATGGCTACACCTTC | CASKPGQGGYGYTF
TRBJ1-2 | TRBV19 | . | . | TGTGCCAGTAGTGTTATGACAGACTATGGCTACACCTTC | CASSVMTDYGYTF
TRBJ2-3 | TRBV11-1 | . | . | TGTGCCGCGGCGGGGCGGAGAAACACAGATACGCAGTATTTT | CAAAGRRNTDTQYF
TRBJ2-1 | TRBV6-2/TRBV6-3 | TRBD1 | once | TGTGCCAGCAGCCCAACCGGGACAGGGGCTCATGAGCAGTTCTTC | CASSPTGTGAHEQFF
TRBJ1-1 | TRBV5-1 | . | . | TGCGCCAGCAGCCCCGGGACCGGGAGGGGGGTGAACACTGAAGCTTTCTTT | CASSPGTGRGVNTEAFF
TRBJ1-5 | TRBV21-1 | . | . | TGTGCCACCGAAAACAGGGGGAATCAGCCCCAGCATTTT | CATENRGNQPQHF
TRBJ2-7 | TRBV6-5 | . | . | TGTGCCAGCTCGGGTATGGCCGGCCCCTACGAGCAGTACTTC | CASSGMAGPYEQYF
TRBJ1-4 | TRBV7-2 | . | . | TGTGCCAGCACCCGCCTAGGATCTAATGAAAAACTGTTTTTT | CASTRLGSNEKLFF
TRBJ1-5 | TRBV5-6 | . | . | TGTGCCAGCAGCTTGCGATCCAACGGTCAGCCCCAGCATTTT | CASSLRSNGQPQHF
TRBJ2-3 | TRBV5-1 | . | . | TGCGCCAGCAGCTTGGTGGGAGATAGGACAGATACGCAGTATTTT | CASSLVGDRTDTQYF
TRBJ2-7 | TRBV19 | . | . | TGTGCCAGTAGTAAGGAATCCACAGGGAGGCAGTACTTC | CASSKESTGRQYF
TRBJ1-6 | TRBV5-1 | . | few | TGCGCCAGCAGCTTCGGCCACGGGGGGAATTCACCCCTCCACTTT | CASSFGHGGNSPLHF
TRBJ1-6 | TRBV6-5 | . | . | TGTGCCAGCAGTACGACTCAAGAAGGTTCACCCCTCCACTTT | CASSTTQEGSPLHF
TRBJ1-2 | TRBV6-2/TRBV6-3 | . | . | TGTGCCAGCACCCCCCCGGGTTCCGGCTACACCTTC | CASTPPGSGYTF
TRBJ1-2 | TRBV2 | . | . | TGTGCCAGCAGTGGGATTCGGGAGGTTCTTGTCTATGGCTACACCTTC | CASSGIREVLVYGYTF
TRBJ1-2 | TRBV20-1 | . | . | TGCAGTGCTTCGGACATTAAAGGCTACACCTTC | CSASDIKGYTF
TRBJ2-5 | TRBV7-2 | . | few | TGTGCCAGCAGCGAACTCCTCCAAGAGACCCAGTACTTC | CASSELLQETQYF
TRBJ1-1 | TRBV19 | TRBD1 | . | TGTGCCAGTACCACCTACGGACAGGGGAACACTGAAGCTTTCTTT | CASTTYGQGNTEAFF
TRBJ2-1 | TRBV7-8 | . | . | TGTGCCAGCAGCTTAGGGGGCGGGGGCCTTAATGAGCAGTTCTTC | CASSLGGGGLNEQFF
TRBJ1-1 | TRBV27 | . | . | TGTGCCAGCAGCCGAACAGGGTTGCCTGAAGCTTTCTTT | CASSRTGLPEAFF
TRBJ1-3 | TRBV5-1 | . | . | TGCGCCAGCAGCTTGGGGAACTATGGTGCTGGAAACACCATATATTTT | CASSLGNYGAGNTIYF
TRBJ1-2 | TRBV6-5 | TRBD1 | . | TGTGCCAGCAGGACGGACAGGGATAGTGGCTACACCTTC | CASRTDRDSGYTF
TRBJ1-5 | TRBV28 | . | . | TGTGCCAGCAGTCAGGGCAGCAATCAGCCCCAGCATTTT | CASSQGSNQPQHF
TRBJ1-1 | TRBV7-2 | TRBD1 | . | TGTGCCAGCACCCTCACTGCCCTATCGAGGGGGACAGATGGAGCTTTCTTT | CASTLTALSRGTDGAFF
TRBJ2-7 | TRBV18 | TRBD1 | . | TGTGCCAGCTCACAACAGGGGGCTCACGAGCAGTACTTC | CASSQQGAHEQYF
TRBJ2-5 | TRBV5-1 | . | . | TGCGCCAGCAGCTTGGTTACAGGGCTACAAGAGACCCAGTACTTC | CASSLVTGLQETQYF
TRBJ1-2 | TRBV5-5 | . | . | TGTGCCAGCAGCTCCCTCGGGAGATCGGGTGGCTACACCTTC | CASSSLGRSGGYTF
TRBJ1-4 | TRBV25-1 | TRBD1 | few | TGTGCCAGCAGTGGGCCCGGGACAGGGGGCCGCGGAAAACTGTTTTTT | CASSGPGTGGRGKLFF